These 9 T cell receptor beta chains were all obtained from the same sample, sequenced in a study of tumor-infiltrating lymphocytes in primary liver carcinoma. Unsorted bulk tissue of roughly 19-30 mg yielded co-extracted RNA and DNA. Priming with a constant-region primer yielded TCR beta cDNA from 450 to 600 ng total RNA. For TCR beta, libraries were produced by three nested multiplex PCR rounds using slightly modified ARM-PCR. TRBV1-TRBV30 forward primers paired with a C-beta reverse primer drove the first two PCR rounds, roughly 10 cycles each. MiXCR, run by TCRdb on the multiplex PCR reads, gives a single entry per CDR3 protein. The data show some 120,000 distinct CDR3 sequences, with 60% to 80% seen just once and roughly 8% held by the top ten. Sequencing was performed on liver tumor tissue from sampling region 3. Subset indicated: tumor region T3, left-lateral pole. The receptors were gathered from a woman aged 55-69 years with primary liver carcinoma and hepatitis B virus infection.

In the case of this clonotype: One end of the junction fails to match germline, which may point to a read error. The genes are TRBV12-3 or TRBV12-4 and TRBJ1-1; 7 nucleotides align to TRBD1. CDR3 size: 14 residues. Here the CDR3 DNA reads TGTGCCAGCAGGCTACAGGGGATGAACATTGAAGCTTTATTT. Translating it yields CASRLQGMNIEALF.

The chain's CDR3 is CASSYTARGLQPQHF. The CDR3 region has the DNA TGTGCCAGCAGTTACACGGCCAGGGGGCTCCAGCCCCAGCATTTT. The V and J genes are TRBV6-5 and TRBJ1-5, with 8 positions matching TRBD1. CDR1 is MNHEY and CDR2 is SVGAGI in the germline V gene. This CDR3 has 15 residues. V dropped 2 bases and J dropped 7; count of bases not matched to a gene: 7.

A note on this clonotype: A much more abundant neighbour one base away suggests this may be a read error. The J gene is TRBJ2-2, the V gene TRBV28; D gene ambiguous. Germline CDR1 is MDHEN and CDR2 is SYDVKM. CDR3 length: 12 amino acids. The CDR3 loop reads CATTKNTGELFF. CDR3 in DNA: TGTGCGACCACGAAAAACACCGGGGAGCTGTTTTTT.

With regard to this clonotype: The missing conserved phenylalanine or tryptophan at the end of this CDR3 makes a read error likely. The gene calls are TRBV28 and TRBJ2-5; no clear D gene. Trimming removed 3 bases from V and 2 bases from J, with 22 bases in between. CDR1 is MDHEN, CDR2 SYDVKM, per germline. The CDR3 totals 18 residues. The CDR3 DNA sequence: TGTGCCAGCAGTTTTAGGTTCGGGCCCAAGGTGGGGCAAGAGACCCAGTACATC. It yields the protein CASSFRFGPKVGQETQYI.

With regard to this clonotype: This may be a read error: a much more frequent sequence differs by one nucleotide. The rearrangement uses TRBV6-2 or TRBV6-3 and TRBJ2-5, with D maybe TRBD2 (6 bases). This CDR3 region has 14 residues. Germline assignment: CDR1 MNHEY and CDR2 SVGEGT. CDR3 nucleotides: TGTGTCAGCAGTTCCGGCGGGACCCAAGAGACCCAGTACTTC. It yields the protein CVSSSGGTQETQYF.

Only a few counts were recorded for this clonotype. V gene TRBV28 combines with J gene TRBJ2-3; TRBD1 matches at 7 bases. The CDR3 loop spans 18 amino acids. The germline gives CDR1 MDHEN, CDR2 SYDVKM. V gave up 5 bases and J gave up 2 bases; unmatched junction bases: 16. This CDR3 is CASSPTRTGRRYTDTQYF. In DNA form, the CDR3 reads TGTGCCAGCAGTCCTACTCGGACAGGTCGGAGGTACACAGATACGCAGTATTTT.

Worth noting for this clonotype: Given the absence of the conserved phenylalanine or tryptophan at the CDR3 end, a read error is likely. The DNA is left out, because the CDR3 cannot be placed on it with certainty; the CDR3 is given as TCRdb lists it. This chain joins TRBV11-2 and TRBJ1-2. Ends included, the CDR3 has 16 residues. CDR1 and CDR2 from the germline V gene are SGHAT and FQNNGV. CDR3: CASSPASGKPNYSYAL.

On this clonotype itself: The missing conserved phenylalanine or tryptophan at the end of this CDR3 makes a read error likely. The rearrangement joins TRBV11-3 to TRBJ2-3; 8 bases align to TRBD1. This CDR3 has 19 amino acids. V was clipped by 4 bases and J by 0 bases; unmatched bases: 15. The germline V gene has CDR1 SGHNT and CDR2 YENEEA. DNA of the CDR3: TGTGCCAGCAGCTCAAACAGGGGGTCGTTCACTGGTAGCACAGATACGCAGTATCTT. The encoded protein is CASSSNRGSFTGSTDTQYL.

This clonotype was counted at least ten times. V gene TRBV29-1 combines with J gene TRBJ1-3, with D uncertain. This CDR3 region has 11 residues. Germline V gene data show CDR1 as SQVTM and CDR2 as ANQGSEA. V lost 7 bases, J lost 2 bases, and 6 bases lay in between. CDR3 sequence (DNA): TGCAGCGCCCTCACTGGAAACACCATATATTTT. Residues: CSALTGNTIYF.